This paragraph reports one T cell receptor beta chain. The data stem from a study of blood T cell repertoires in COVID-19. Turning to the study itself: Samples representing acute and convalescent COVID-19 were sourced from the United States, Italy and Spain. T cells, B-cell-depleted T cells, or PBMCs provided the cDNA or gDNA that served as material.

Original handling: It was from reference gene primer amplification that nucleated cell counts were estimated. Libraries were prepared by immunoSEQ multiplex PCR; TCRdb keeps only in-frame clonotypes and omits some of them. That table furnishes V, J and clone size, whereas the DNA furnished D and trimming. The data hold over 150,000 clones, with roughly 84% observed a single time. What was sequenced was peripheral blood. The origin of this receptor is a human donor in a cohort sampled during active COVID-19.

In DNA, the CDR3 is TGTGCCAGCAGTCACAGGGGGAAGTTCTTC. Its protein product is CASSHRGKFF. The chain links TRBV28 to TRBJ2-1, with TRBD1 matching over 8 bases. Per the germline V gene, CDR1 is MDHEN and CDR2 is SYDVKM. The CDR3 loop spans 10 amino acids. Losses at the gene ends were 5 bases for V and 14 bases for J; bases not matched to a gene: 2.